This T cell receptor (beta chain) was captured in a study of control samples from healthy donors and cancer patients. V shed 4 bases and J shed 2 bases, with 17 bases lying between them. There are 16 residues in the CDR3. CDR1 and CDR2 from the germline V gene are LGHDT and YNNKEL (reference sequence). Assay used: immunoSEQ multiplex PCR; TCRdb lists only in-frame clones, some missing. The sample lists about 140,000 clones; roughly 92% were seen once. V usage is TRBV3-1 (or the pseudogene TRBV3-2) and J usage is TRBJ1-1; possibly TRBD1 for D (6 bases). Sequenced sample: blood. This receptor was obtained from a young man in good health. CDR3 coding DNA: TGTGCCAGCAGCCGGCCGGGCGTGGGGGCAAACACTGAAGCTTTCTTT. As protein: CASSRPGVGANTEAFF.